The 27 T cell receptor beta chains below all came from one sample that was sequenced in a study of lymphopenia after photon versus proton radiotherapy. Clones were sequenced by immunoSEQ multiplex PCR, and TCRdb holds only the in-frame ones, with some missing. The repertoire holds more than 60,000 clones, with around 86% as singletons. Sequenced material: peripheral blood, taken from a patient treated with photon-based radiotherapy. The receptor source for this set is a man aged 40-49 years with gastric cancer.

The gene calls are TRBV19 and TRBJ2-6; unclear D gene. Germline V gives CDR1 LNHDA, CDR2 SQIVND (reference sequence). Trimming took off 6 bases at V and 3 bases at J, with 9 bases between the two ends. The CDR3 runs to 14 residues. CDR3 loop: CASRTQGGANVLTF. The CDR3 DNA follows: TGTGCCAGTAGAACGCAAGGTGGGGCCAACGTCCTGACTTTC.

The chain uses TRBV6-1 and TRBJ1-2; a weak D match, TRBD1 (5 bases). The CDR3 is 16 residues long. Trimming removed 2 bases at V and 8 bases at J, with 21 bases between. CDR1 is MNHNS, CDR2 SASEGT, per germline. The CDR3 is CASSEIGGEPNLGYTF. CDR3 sequence (DNA): TGTGCCAGCAGTGAAATCGGGGGGGAACCTAATCTCGGCTACACCTTC.

The chain couples TRBV27 to TRBJ1-5; unclear D gene. Germline V gives CDR1 MNHEY, CDR2 SMNVEV (reference sequence). This CDR3 is 11 amino acids long. Trimming shortened V by 0 bases and J by 6 bases, and 0 bases separated the two germline ends. CDR3 nucleotides: TGTGCCAGCAGTTTATCTCAGCCCCAGCATTTT. This sequence encodes CASSLSQPQHF.

This chain uses TRBV18 with TRBJ1-5; D gene uncertain. The CDR3 has 15 residues. V lost 2 bases and J lost 4, with 12 bases in between. The V gene's germline CDR1 is KGHSH and CDR2 LQKENI. CDR3 bases: TGTGCCAGCTCACCAGTCGGGGAAGTTAATCAGCCCCAGCATTTT. This translates into CASSPVGEVNQPQHF.

This clone was detected only a few times. The CDR3: CSAGLSYGYTF. Here the CDR3 DNA reads TGCAGTGCCGGGTTAAGCTATGGCTACACCTTC. This chain uses TRBV20-1 with TRBJ1-2; D is ambiguous. The V and J ends lost 6 bases and 4 bases respectively, with 9 bases between them. This CDR3 has 11 amino acids. Germline assignment: CDR1 DFQATT and CDR2 SNEGSKA (reference sequence).

This chain uses TRBV7-9 with TRBJ1-1; TRBD1 aligns across 8 bases. This CDR3 is built from 18 residues. Germline V lookup: CDR1 SEHNR, CDR2 FQNEAQ (reference sequence). J was trimmed by 6 bases and V by 0 bases; bases with no gene match: 15. The CDR3: CASSLAAGQVIPGAEAFF. CDR3 bases: TGTGCCAGCAGCTTAGCCGCGGGACAGGTGATTCCTGGGGCTGAAGCTTTCTTT. Full variable domain (remainder filled in from reference TRBV7-9 and TRBJ1-1): DTGVSQNPRHKITKRGQNVTFRCDPISEHNRLYWYRQTLGQGPEFLTYFQNEAQLEKSRLLSDRFSAERPKGSFSTLEIQRTEQGDSAMYLCASSLAAGQVIPGAEAFFGQGTRLTVV.

The V gene is TRBV27, the J gene TRBJ2-7; weak D call: TRBD1 (5 bases). Germline V gene data show CDR1 as MNHEY and CDR2 as SMNVEV (reference sequence). Trimming shortened V by 6 bases and J by 0 bases, and 12 bases separated the two germline ends. This CDR3 is built from 14 residues. CDR3 sequence (DNA): TGTGCCAGCAGGGTGACAGTTTTCTCCTACGAGCAGTACTTC. Translation: CASRVTVFSYEQYF.

This clone was detected once. The gene calls are TRBV19 and TRBJ2-5; TRBD1 matches at 8 bases. With 5 bases clipped from V and 7 bases from J, the junction kept 9 bases outside the gene matches. Germline V CDR1 and CDR2: LNHDA, SQIVND (reference sequence). The CDR3 has 14 residues. In nucleotides, the CDR3 is TGTGCCAGTAGTCCCCAGACAGGGGTATGGACCCAGTACTTC. Translating gives CASSPQTGVWTQYF. Complete variable domain (other parts from reference TRBV19 and TRBJ2-5): DGGITQSPKYLFRKEGQNVTLSCEQNLNHDAMYWYRQDPGQGLRLIYYSQIVNDFQKGDIAEGYSVSREKKESFPLTVTSAQKNPTAFYLCASSPQTGVWTQYFGPGTRLLVL.

This clone was detected a few times. The rearrangement joins TRBV9 to TRBJ2-6; D call uncertain. Trimming removed 0 bases at V and 0 bases at J, with 7 bases between. The CDR3 runs to 16 residues. Looked up from germline, CDR1 is SGDLS and CDR2 is YYNGEE. The CDR3 loop is CASSVVVGSGANVLTF. CDR3 in DNA: TGTGCCAGCAGCGTAGTGGTCGGCTCTGGGGCCAACGTCCTGACTTTC.

V usage is TRBV19 and J usage is TRBJ1-1; no clear D. The CDR3 has 12 amino acids. Germline V lookup: CDR1 LNHDA, CDR2 SQIVND (reference sequence). V was clipped by 4 bases and J by 0 bases, with 3 bases between them. The CDR3 reads CASSRMNTEAFF. The CDR3 coding sequence is TGTGCCAGTAGTAGGATGAACACTGAAGCTTTCTTT.

This chain uses TRBV18 with TRBJ2-7, with 11 bases matching TRBD1. The CDR3 spans 15 residues. CDR1 is KGHSH and CDR2 is LQKENI in the germline V gene. With V trimmed by 3 bases and J by 3 bases, 4 bases remained unmatched. The CDR3 DNA follows: TGTGCCAGCTCACCGTCGGGACAGGGGGACTACGAGCAGTACTTC. Its translation is CASSPSGQGDYEQYF.

The V gene is TRBV11-2, the J gene TRBJ1-1; 8 bases match TRBD1. Germline V gene lookup returns CDR1 SGHAT and CDR2 FQNNGV. With 5 bases clipped from V and 4 bases from J, the junction kept 6 bases outside the gene matches. This CDR3 is built from 14 residues. The CDR3 is CASSNRQGPTEAFF. Here the CDR3 DNA reads TGTGCCAGCAGCAACCGACAGGGGCCCACTGAAGCTTTCTTT.

CDR3 in DNA: TGTGCCAGCAACCGGGACAGGGGTGGGAGTCGCTACACCTTC. This translates into CASNRDRGGSRYTF. This rearrangement joins TRBV2 to TRBJ1-2, with 10 nucleotides matching TRBD1. Trimming cost V 7 bases and J 9 bases; bases outside gene matches: 11. Germline assignment: CDR1 SNHLY and CDR2 FYNNEI. The CDR3 length is 14 residues.

The V gene is TRBV2, the J gene TRBJ2-2; D possibly corresponds to TRBD2 (7 bases). V was cut by 6 bases and J by 6 bases, with 20 bases left in between. The CDR3 spans 16 residues. Germline V lookup: CDR1 SNHLY, CDR2 FYNNEI. CDR3 coding DNA: TGTGCCAGCAGCCATGGGGGGGCGCGGTGGGCCGGGGAGCTGTTTTTT. Its protein is CASSHGGARWAGELFF. The variable domain in full, completed from reference TRBV2 and TRBJ2-2, reads EPEVTQTPSHQVTQMGQEVILRCVPISNHLYFYWYRQILGQKVEFLVSFYNNEISEKSEIFDDQFSVERPDGSNFTLKIRSTKLEDSAMYFCASSHGGARWAGELFFGEGSRLTVL.

The chain joins TRBV27 to TRBJ1-1; D not resolved. Per germline, CDR1 MNHEY and CDR2 SMNVEV (reference sequence). CDR3 length: 16 residues. V was trimmed by 5 bases and J by 1 base, leaving 17 bases between them. The DNA of the CDR3 is TGTGCCAGCAGTAGCCCCCGGGGAGGGAGGAACACTGAAGCTTTCTTT. This translates into CASSSPRGGRNTEAFF.

This chain links TRBV4-3 with TRBJ2-5; the D is unclear. In germline, CDR1 is LGHNA, CDR2 YSLEER. This CDR3 has 15 amino acids. Deletions cut 0 bases from V and 1 base from J, with 9 bases between. The chain's CDR3 is CASSQEWAAQETQYF. The CDR3 nucleotides read TGCGCCAGCAGCCAAGAGTGGGCAGCCCAAGAGACCCAGTACTTC.

The chain employs TRBV10-1 and TRBJ1-1; weak D call: TRBD1 (6 bases). V shed 2 bases and J shed 0 bases, with 13 bases lying between them. The CDR3 consists of 16 residues. The germline V gene has CDR1 WNHNN and CDR2 SYGVQD (reference sequence). In DNA, the CDR3 is TGCGCCAGCAGTGAGACTCCGGGACACTTGAACACTGAAGCTTTCTTT. Protein sequence: CASSETPGHLNTEAFF.

V and J are TRBV7-3 and TRBJ2-2; 7 bases map to TRBD1. The CDR3 extends over 15 amino acids. Per germline, CDR1 SGHTA and CDR2 FQGTGA. V dropped 3 bases and J dropped 1; count of bases not matched to a gene: 2. For the CDR3, the DNA is TGTGCCAGCAGCTTGACAGGGAAGAACACCGGGGAGCTGTTTTTT. It specifies CASSLTGKNTGELFF. Full variable domain (remainder filled in from reference TRBV7-3 and TRBJ2-2): GAGVSQTPSNKVTEKGKYVELRCDPISGHTALYWYRQSLGQGPEFLIYFQGTGAADDSGLPNDRFFAVRPEGSVSTLKIQRTERGDSAVYLCASSLTGKNTGELFFGEGSRLTVL.

This clone occurred a few times. The CDR3 spells CASSLESGGDEKLFF. CDR3 nucleotide sequence: TGTGCCAGCAGCTTAGAATCAGGGGGGGATGAAAAACTGTTTTTT. The chain is built from TRBV11-2 and TRBJ1-4; 7 bases match TRBD1. The CDR3 runs to 15 residues. The trim removed 0 bases at V and 6 bases at J, leaving 4 bases unmatched. Germline assignment: CDR1 SGHAT and CDR2 FQNNGV. Full variable domain (outside the CDR3, taken from reference TRBV11-2 and TRBJ1-4): EAGVAQSPRYKIIEKRQSVAFWCNPISGHATLYWYQQILGQGPKLLIQFQNNGVVDDSQLPKDRFSAERLKGVDSTLKIQPAKLEDSAVYLCASSLESGGDEKLFFGSGTQLSVL.

CDR3 residues: CASSFQGGTGLYGYTF. As DNA, the CDR3 is TGTGCCAGCAGCTTCCAAGGGGGGACAGGGCTCTATGGCTACACCTTC. The gene calls are TRBV11-2 and TRBJ1-2; 9 bases are a match to TRBD1. Trimming at V came to 3 bases and at J to 4 bases, leaving 9 bases not matched to a gene. In germline, CDR1 is SGHAT, CDR2 FQNNGV. The CDR3 has 16 amino acids.

The chain combines TRBV2 with TRBJ1-6; 8 bases fit TRBD1. This CDR3 spans 15 amino acids. V was clipped by 6 bases and J by 6 bases; unmatched bases: 7. Germline CDR1 and CDR2: SNHLY and FYNNEI. The CDR3 nucleotides are TGTGCCAGCAGGGACCGACAGGGGCTTAATTCACCCCTCCACTTT. Protein sequence: CASRDRQGLNSPLHF.

The V gene is TRBV7-6, the J gene TRBJ2-7, with 9 bases that match TRBD1. Germline V gene sequence: CDR1 SGHVS, CDR2 FNYEAQ. The CDR3 is 16 amino acids. The trim removed 5 bases at V and 2 bases at J, leaving 10 bases unmatched. The CDR3 coding sequence is TGTGCCAGCAGCCCCGGACAGGGGACGATGACCTACGAGCAGTACTTC. This codes for CASSPGQGTMTYEQYF. Based on the CDR3 plus reference TRBV7-6 and TRBJ2-7, the full variable domain is GAGVSQSPRYKVTKRGQDVALRCDPISGHVSLYWYRQALGQGPEFLTYFNYEAQQDKSGLPNDRFSAERPEGSISTLTIQRTEQRDSAMYRCASSPGQGTMTYEQYFGPGTRLTVT.

This clone has just a few counts. J is TRBJ2-5 and V is TRBV6-1; 10 bases are a match to TRBD2. Germline CDR1 MNHNS, CDR2 SASEGT. The CDR3 runs 15 residues. Trimming at V came to 0 bases and at J to 2 bases, leaving 0 bases not matched to a gene. CDR3 amino acids: CASSEASGGQETQYF. DNA of the CDR3: TGTGCCAGCAGTGAAGCTAGCGGGGGGCAAGAGACCCAGTACTTC.

The rearrangement links TRBV25-1 to TRBJ1-1; D not resolved. CDR3 size: 14 residues. V was shortened by 2 bases and J by 2 bases, with 9 bases between the two germline ends. In germline, CDR1 is MGHDK, CDR2 SYGVNS. CDR3 loop: CASSEGWNNTEAFF. The CDR3 DNA follows: TGTGCCAGCAGTGAAGGATGGAATAACACTGAAGCTTTCTTT.

The chain combines TRBV15 with TRBJ2-7, with unresolved D. The CDR3 runs to 14 residues. Per germline, CDR1 LNHNV and CDR2 YYDKDF (reference sequence). Trimming removed 4 bases at V and 2 bases at J, with 12 bases between. Here the CDR3 reads CATSKDGVTYEQYF. In DNA form, the CDR3 reads TGTGCCACCAGCAAAGATGGGGTGACCTACGAGCAGTACTTC.

CDR3 region: CASSLDRSGGSGNTIYF. Written as DNA, the CDR3 is TGTGCCAGCAGCTTGGATCGGTCAGGGGGCTCTGGAAACACCATATATTTT. This rearrangement joins TRBV5-6 to TRBJ1-3, with 7 positions matching TRBD1. Trimming took 0 bases from V and 0 from J; bases not matched to a gene: 6. Germline V lookup: CDR1 SGHDT, CDR2 YYEEEE. This CDR3 has 17 residues.

This clone was seen once. Other nucleotide sequences from this sample produce the same CDR3. The J gene is TRBJ1-5, the V gene TRBV27; D unclear. V shed 3 bases and J shed 2 bases, with 5 bases lying between them. Germline loops: CDR1 MNHEY, CDR2 SMNVEV (reference sequence). The CDR3 runs to 13 residues. This CDR3 reads CASSFLGNQPQHF. The CDR3 DNA is TGTGCCAGCAGTTTTTTGGGCAATCAGCCCCAGCATTTT.